The present T cell receptor beta chain was sequenced within a study of cytomegalovirus exposure and HLA in healthy donors. Study-wide results and caveats: Among TCR beta chains of equal frequency, HLA-associated ones were more clonally expanded in a later analysis.

About this clone itself: The antigen remains undetermined.

The PCR used 60 Vbeta and 13 Jbeta primers. The assay was immunoSEQ multiplex PCR, and TCRdb's table has in-frame clones only and misses some. The table shows some 130,000 clones, with roughly three quarters occurring only once. With V trimmed by 4 bases and J by 7 bases, 10 bases remained unmatched. Germline V gene sequence: CDR1 MGHRA, CDR2 YSYEKL. The CDR3 is made up of 17 amino acids. Material for sequencing was PBMCs. V usage is TRBV4-1 and J usage is TRBJ2-1; 13 bases map to TRBD2. This clonotype originated in a man aged 30 to 45 in good health and CMV-seronegative. The CDR3 nucleotides are TGCGCCAGCAGCCTAGGGACTAGCGGGAAATTGTGGAATGAGCAGTTCTTC. As protein: CASSLGTSGKLWNEQFF.